A single sample is the source of the 32 T cell receptor beta chains below, sequenced in a study of cytomegalovirus exposure and HLA in healthy donors. PCR used 60 Vbeta primers and 13 Jbeta primers. The data were produced by immunoSEQ multiplex PCR, yet TCRdb's version contains in-frame clones alone and is incomplete. The repertoire holds approximately 160,000 clones, with roughly 82% as singletons. Material for sequencing was PBMCs. The receptor source for this set is a woman in her 30s in good health and CMV-seronegative.

The chain employs TRBV28 and TRBJ1-1; D remains ambiguous. Deletions cut 4 bases from V and 11 bases from J, with 11 bases between. CDR3 size: 11 residues. Germline CDR1 is MDHEN and CDR2 is SYDVKM. The CDR3 DNA is TGTGCCAGCAGTTCCCCCCGAGGGGCTTTCTTT. As protein: CASSSPRGAFF.

This rearrangement joins TRBV27 to TRBJ1-2; D is unclear. Trimming stripped 8 bases from V and 1 base from J, with 17 bases between. Germline assignment: CDR1 MNHEY and CDR2 SMNVEV (reference sequence). This CDR3 spans 15 amino acids. CDR3 coding DNA: TGTGCCAGCCTAGGGTTCGCGGGTAGTAACTATGGCTACACCTTC. This translates into CASLGFAGSNYGYTF.

The V and J genes are TRBV11-2 and TRBJ2-3; 9 bases are shared with TRBD2. The CDR3 has 16 amino acids. Unmatched junction bases numbered 3, after V lost 2 bases and J lost 0 bases. Germline CDR1 SGHAT, CDR2 FQNNGV. The DNA for the CDR3 is TGTGCCAGCAGCTTATTGCGGGGGGGAAGCACAGATACGCAGTATTTT. Encoded protein: CASSLLRGGSTDTQYF.

The chain recombines TRBV11-2 with TRBJ1-6; D uncertain. This CDR3 region has 13 residues. V shed 1 base and J shed 10 bases, with 8 bases lying between them. Looked up from germline, CDR1 is SGHAT and CDR2 is FQNNGV. CDR3 residues: CASSLGAESPLHF. The CDR3 DNA follows: TGTGCCAGCAGCTTAGGGGCAGAGTCACCCCTCCACTTT.

The chain joins TRBV6-5 to TRBJ2-1; 8 bases are shared with TRBD2. CDR1 is MNHEY, CDR2 SVGAGI, per germline. Germline trimming cut 6 bases from V and 4 bases from J; bases unmatched to any gene: 8. The CDR3 covers 15 residues. The CDR3 region has the DNA TGTGCCAGCAGAACTAGCGGACTCTATTACAATGAGCAGTTCTTC. Protein sequence: CASRTSGLYYNEQFF.

The chain links TRBV7-6 to TRBJ1-1; D is perhaps TRBD1 (5 bases). CDR3 length equals 13 residues. The V and J ends lost 1 base and 5 bases respectively, with 8 bases between them. Germline V gene lookup returns CDR1 SGHVS and CDR2 FNYEAQ. This CDR3 reads CASSLGQQTEAFF. For the CDR3, the DNA is TGTGCCAGCAGCTTAGGACAGCAAACTGAAGCTTTCTTT. The full variable domain, with the rest looked up from reference TRBV7-6 and TRBJ1-1, is GAGVSQSPRYKVTKRGQDVALRCDPISGHVSLYWYRQALGQGPEFLTYFNYEAQQDKSGLPNDRFSAERPEGSISTLTIQRTEQRDSAMYRCASSLGQQTEAFFGQGTRLTVV.

The rearrangement joins TRBV15 to TRBJ2-1; 8 positions agree with TRBD1. The CDR3 loop spans 15 amino acids. Losses at the gene ends were 5 bases for V and 4 bases for J; bases not matched to a gene: 7. CDR1 is LNHNV, CDR2 YYDKDF, per germline (reference sequence). CDR3 sequence: CATSPDRDLYNEQFF. DNA of the CDR3: TGTGCCACCAGCCCGGACAGGGACTTGTACAATGAGCAGTTCTTC.

The CDR3 sequence is CASSRDRAYEQYF. CDR3 bases: TGTGCCAGCAGCCGGGACAGGGCGTACGAGCAGTACTTC. The chain combines TRBV5-8 with TRBJ2-7; 9 nucleotides match TRBD1. Germline CDR1 is SGHTS and CDR2 is YDEGEE. CDR3 length: 13 residues. Trimming cost V 4 bases and J 4 bases; bases outside gene matches: 3.

The chain uses TRBV4-2 and TRBJ2-2; D not resolved. CDR1 and CDR2 from the germline V gene are LGHNA and YNFKEQ. This CDR3 is 20 amino acids long. V was trimmed by 0 bases and J by 5 bases, leaving 25 bases between them. The chain's CDR3 is CASSQDVTRWPTKPTGELFF. CDR3 sequence (DNA): TGTGCCAGCAGCCAAGATGTGACGCGGTGGCCTACGAAACCGACCGGGGAGCTGTTTTTT.

The V gene is TRBV19, the J gene TRBJ1-6; 12 bases agree with TRBD1. The CDR3 has 16 residues. The germline V gene encodes CDR1 LNHDA and CDR2 SQIVND (reference sequence). The V gene end was trimmed by 9 bases and the J gene end by 9 bases; junction bases not matched to a gene: 12. The CDR3 loop is CASSGQGAGSGSPLHF. DNA of the CDR3: TGTGCCAGCTCGGGACAGGGGGCAGGATCGGGTTCACCCCTCCACTTT.

This chain connects TRBV30 to TRBJ1-4, with unresolved D. The V end was cut by 1 base, the J end by 8 bases, with 8 bases between. CDR1 is GTSNPN, CDR2 SVGIG, per germline (reference sequence). This CDR3 spans 12 amino acids. DNA of the CDR3: TGTGCCTGGAGTGGTAGTTGGGAAAAACTGTTTTTT. This translates into CAWSGSWEKLFF. Complete variable domain (other parts from reference TRBV30 and TRBJ1-4): SQTIHQWPATLVQPVGSPLSLECTVEGTSNPNLYWYRQAAGRGLQLLFYSVGIGQISSEVPQNLSASRPQDRQFILSSKKLLLSDSGFYLCAWSGSWEKLFFGSGTQLSVL.

CDR3: CSGGQGLGEAFF. The CDR3 coding sequence is TGCAGCGGCGGACAGGGGCTGGGGGAAGCTTTCTTT. The chain is built from TRBV29-1 and TRBJ1-1; 9 bases line up with TRBD1. V shed 7 bases, J shed 8 bases, and the junction held 8 bases outside the gene matches. The germline V gene encodes CDR1 SQVTM and CDR2 ANQGSEA. CDR3 size: 12 residues.

V and J are TRBV5-1 and TRBJ2-5; a weak D match, TRBD1 (6 bases). The CDR3 is 14 amino acids. Per germline, CDR1 SGHRS and CDR2 YFSETQ. The V gene lost 3 bases and the J gene lost 1 base, with 10 bases spanning the gap. CDR3: CASSSRTVQETQYF. Written as DNA, the CDR3 is TGCGCCAGCAGCTCGCGGACAGTCCAAGAGACCCAGTACTTC.

The chain combines TRBV2 with TRBJ1-4; possibly TRBD1 for D (5 bases). This CDR3 comprises 15 residues. The germline V gene encodes CDR1 SNHLY and CDR2 FYNNEI. Trimming left V 6 bases short and J 4 bases short, with 15 bases between. The CDR3 loop reads CASRNRDSYNEKLFF. In DNA, the CDR3 is TGTGCCAGCAGGAACCGGGACTCATATAATGAAAAACTGTTTTTT.

This clone has only one observation. V usage is TRBV30 and J usage is TRBJ1-2; 8 nucleotides line up with TRBD1. The CDR3 covers 14 residues. Looked up from germline, CDR1 is GTSNPN and CDR2 is SVGIG (reference sequence). Trimming at V came to 1 base and at J to 4 bases, leaving 5 bases not matched to a gene. As DNA, the CDR3 is TGTGCCTGGAGTGCAACCGGGACAGGCTATGGCTACACCTTC. Translating gives CAWSATGTGYGYTF.

The V gene is TRBV19, the J gene TRBJ2-6, with a weak D call TRBD2 (5 bases). Germline assignment: CDR1 LNHDA and CDR2 SQIVND (reference sequence). Trimming stripped 3 bases from V and 0 bases from J, with 18 bases between. The CDR3 totals 19 residues. CDR3: CASSMPIGVRASGANVLTF. The CDR3 nucleotides are TGTGCCAGTAGTATGCCTATCGGGGTAAGAGCCTCTGGGGCCAACGTCCTGACTTTC.

This clone was recorded only once. The chain combines TRBV7-8 with TRBJ2-7; D unclear. Deletions cut 7 bases from V and 3 bases from J, with 13 bases between. CDR1 is SGHVS and CDR2 is FQNEAQ in the germline V gene. The CDR3 length is 13 residues. The CDR3 loop is CASKWLGDYEQYF. The CDR3 nucleotides read TGTGCCAGCAAGTGGTTGGGCGACTACGAGCAGTACTTC.

Turning to this clone: At one end, the junction sequence differs from germline, possibly due to a read error. This chain joins TRBV7-7 and TRBJ2-3, with D perhaps TRBD2 (6 bases). This CDR3 spans 14 amino acids. The V gene's germline CDR1 is SSHAT and CDR2 FNYEAQ (reference sequence). The CDR3 loop reads CASSLSSVADTQYF. DNA for the CDR3: TGTGCTAGCAGCTTGTCTAGCGTTGCAGATACGCAGTATTTT.

The chain has TRBV28 and TRBJ1-5, with a tentative D call TRBD1 (6 bases). CDR1 is MDHEN and CDR2 is SYDVKM in the germline V gene. This CDR3 spans 17 amino acids. Trimming pared 3 bases from V and 2 bases from J, leaving 17 bases between. CDR3 sequence: CASSFWQGRVGNQPQHF. In DNA form, the CDR3 reads TGTGCCAGCAGTTTTTGGCAGGGGAGGGTCGGCAATCAGCCCCAGCATTTT.

The chain uses TRBV19 and TRBJ1-1; 7 bases align to TRBD1. Trimming took 5 bases from V and 5 from J; bases not matched to a gene: 8. CDR3 length equals 14 residues. CDR1 is LNHDA, CDR2 SQIVND, per germline (reference sequence). CDR3 nucleotides: TGTGCCAGTAGTTTAACGACAGGGACAACTGAAGCTTTCTTT. It codes for CASSLTTGTTEAFF.

V and J are TRBV11-2 and TRBJ2-7; 10 nucleotides agree with TRBD2. The CDR3 runs 14 residues. The junction had 0 bases not matched to a gene; V was cut back by 2 bases and J by 2 bases. Germline CDR1 SGHAT, CDR2 FQNNGV. CDR3 nucleotide sequence: TGTGCCAGCAGCTTAACTAGCGGGACCTACGAGCAGTACTTC. It yields the protein CASSLTSGTYEQYF. The whole variable domain, remainder taken from reference TRBV11-2 and TRBJ2-7, is EAGVAQSPRYKIIEKRQSVAFWCNPISGHATLYWYQQILGQGPKLLIQFQNNGVVDDSQLPKDRFSAERLKGVDSTLKIQPAKLEDSAVYLCASSLTSGTYEQYFGPGTRLTVT.

This clone occurred a few times. The chain links TRBV29-1 to TRBJ2-3; D is perhaps TRBD2 (5 bases). Trimming cost V 4 bases and J 5 bases, with 13 bases left between them. CDR1 is SQVTM, CDR2 ANQGSEA, per germline. This CDR3 is 13 amino acids long. CDR3 sequence (DNA): TGCAGCGTTGTGGGAGAGGCGGTAGATACGCAGTATTTT. Its translation is CSVVGEAVDTQYF.

This clone showed up just once. This sequence joins TRBV5-1 and TRBJ2-3; 16 bases are shared with TRBD2. Germline CDR1 is SGHRS and CDR2 is YFSETQ. V dropped 4 bases and J dropped 4; count of bases not matched to a gene: 3. This CDR3 contains 16 residues. For the CDR3, the DNA is TGCGCCAGCAGCCCGGGACTAGCGGGAGGGCCAGATACGCAGTATTTT. As protein: CASSPGLAGGPDTQYF.

The genes are TRBV6-1 and TRBJ1-4; 7 bases agree with TRBD1. With 8 bases clipped from V and 7 bases from J, the junction kept 7 bases outside the gene matches. CDR3 length equals 13 residues. Germline CDR1 and CDR2: MNHNS and SASEGT. The chain's CDR3 is CASGGQSGEKLFF. In DNA, the CDR3 is TGTGCCAGCGGGGGACAGTCAGGTGAAAAACTGTTTTTT.

The J gene is TRBJ1-5, the V gene TRBV7-8, with D perhaps matching TRBD1 (5 bases). The V and J ends lost 1 base and 0 bases respectively, with 22 bases between them. The CDR3 contains 20 residues. In germline, CDR1 is SGHVS, CDR2 FQNEAQ. The CDR3 DNA reads as TGTGCCAGCAGCTTAGGGTGGTCAGGGCAAGGTTCTTATAGCAATCAGCCCCAGCATTTT. Protein: CASSLGWSGQGSYSNQPQHF.

The sample holds one count of this clone. The chain uses TRBV10-1 and TRBJ1-1; D is undetermined. The CDR3 has 13 residues. Germline V gene data show CDR1 as WNHNN and CDR2 as SYGVQD (reference sequence). V was shortened by 6 bases and J by 0 bases, with 8 bases between the two germline ends. The CDR3 sequence: CASRTTLNTEAFF. In nucleotides, the CDR3 is TGCGCCAGCAGGACAACATTGAACACTGAAGCTTTCTTT.

The chain combines TRBV30 with TRBJ1-3; D is unresolved. Trimming took 2 bases from V and 9 from J, leaving 8 bases between them. Germline V gives CDR1 GTSNPN, CDR2 SVGIG (reference sequence). The CDR3 sequence is 11 residues long. CDR3 residues: CAWSSLGTIYF. The DNA of the CDR3 is TGTGCCTGGAGTTCGCTCGGCACCATATATTTT.

This chain uses TRBV13 with TRBJ1-2; perhaps TRBD1 as D (5 bases). This CDR3 is 14 amino acids long. V was cut by 5 bases and J by 1 base, with 11 bases left in between. CDR1 is PRHDT, CDR2 FYEKMQ, per germline (reference sequence). CDR3 sequence: CASSPGGGNYGYTF. For the CDR3, the DNA is TGTGCCAGCAGCCCTGGCGGGGGTAACTATGGCTACACCTTC. The complete variable domain, with remaining parts taken from reference TRBV13 and TRBJ1-2, reads AAGVIQSPRHLIKEKRETATLKCYPIPRHDTVYWYQQGPGQDPQFLISFYEKMQSDKGSIPDRFSAQQFSDYHSELNMSSLELGDSALYFCASSPGGGNYGYTFGSGTRLTVV.

The chain joins TRBV7-9 to TRBJ2-5, with TRBD1 identical over 7 bases. The CDR3 is 16 amino acids. The V and J ends lost 3 bases and 5 bases, in that order; junction bases with no gene match: 12. Germline V gene data show CDR1 as SEHNR and CDR2 as FQNEAQ (reference sequence). CDR3 coding DNA: TGTGCCAGCAGCTTCCTTGACAGGGCGTTGTGGGAGACCCAGTACTTC. It codes for CASSFLDRALWETQYF.

This clone turned up a few times. The chain is built from TRBV6-5 and TRBJ2-7; possibly TRBD1 for D (6 bases). Trimming removed 6 bases at V and 2 bases at J, with 17 bases between. The CDR3 is 15 amino acids. Germline values: CDR1 MNHEY, CDR2 SVGAGI. CDR3 in amino acids: CASSNTRTVPYEQYF. CDR3 DNA sequence: TGTGCCAGCAGCAATACGCGGACAGTCCCCTACGAGCAGTACTTC.

On this clone itself: At one of its ends the junction is not consistent with the germline gene, which may arise from a read error. The chain is built from TRBV7-9 and TRBJ2-7; 7 bases agree with TRBD2. The CDR3 covers 17 residues. Per germline, CDR1 SEHNR and CDR2 FQNEAQ (reference sequence). For the CDR3, the DNA is TGTGCCAGCAGCTTAAGTTCTAGCGGAGGCGCTATGTACGGGCAGTACTTC. Translation gives CASSLSSSGGAMYGQYF.

CDR3 sequence: CSVEGGPGQGNYYGYTF. CDR3 coding DNA: TGCAGCGTTGAGGGGGGACCGGGACAGGGGAATTACTATGGCTACACCTTC. The rearrangement uses TRBV29-1 and TRBJ1-2; 10 nucleotides match TRBD1. The ends lost 3 bases at V and 3 bases at J; junction bases unmatched: 13. The CDR3 loop spans 17 amino acids. Germline CDR1 SQVTM, CDR2 ANQGSEA.